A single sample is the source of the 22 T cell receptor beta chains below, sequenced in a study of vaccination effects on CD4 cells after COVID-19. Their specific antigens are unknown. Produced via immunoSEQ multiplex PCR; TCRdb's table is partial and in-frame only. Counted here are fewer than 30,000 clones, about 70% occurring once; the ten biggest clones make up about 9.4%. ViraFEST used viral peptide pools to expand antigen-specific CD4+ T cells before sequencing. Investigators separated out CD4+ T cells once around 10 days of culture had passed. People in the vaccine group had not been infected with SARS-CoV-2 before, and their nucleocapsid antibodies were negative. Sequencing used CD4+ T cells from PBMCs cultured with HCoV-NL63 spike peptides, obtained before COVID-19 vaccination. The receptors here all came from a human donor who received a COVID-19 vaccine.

For the CDR3, the DNA is TGTGCTAGTGCTCTAGAGGAGGGTACTGAAGCTTTCTTT. This encodes CASALEEGTEAFF. V and J are TRBV12-5 and TRBJ1-1; D not certain. This CDR3 contains 13 residues. The V and J ends lost 7 bases and 5 bases respectively, with 14 bases between them. Germline loops: CDR1 LGHNT, CDR2 FRNRAP.

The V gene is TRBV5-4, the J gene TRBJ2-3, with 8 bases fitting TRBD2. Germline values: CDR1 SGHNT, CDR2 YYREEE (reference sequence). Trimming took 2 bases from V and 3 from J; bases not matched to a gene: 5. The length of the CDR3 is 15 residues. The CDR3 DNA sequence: TGTGCCAGCAGCTTTTACGGGAGGGGAACAGATACGCAGTATTTT. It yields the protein CASSFYGRGTDTQYF.

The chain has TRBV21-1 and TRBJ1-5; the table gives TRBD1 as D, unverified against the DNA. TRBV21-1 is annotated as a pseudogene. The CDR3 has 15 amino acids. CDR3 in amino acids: CASTVDRRSNQPQHF. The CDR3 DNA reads TGTGCCAGCACCGTAGACAGGCGTAGCAATCAGCCCCAGCATTTT.

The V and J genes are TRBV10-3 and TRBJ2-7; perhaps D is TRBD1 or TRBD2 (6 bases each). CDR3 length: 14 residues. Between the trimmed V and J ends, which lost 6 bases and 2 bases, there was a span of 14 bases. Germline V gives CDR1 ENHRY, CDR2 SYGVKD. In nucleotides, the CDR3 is TGTGCCATCAGAAACAGGGAGGAGGCCTACGAGCAGTACTTC. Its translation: CAIRNREEAYEQYF.

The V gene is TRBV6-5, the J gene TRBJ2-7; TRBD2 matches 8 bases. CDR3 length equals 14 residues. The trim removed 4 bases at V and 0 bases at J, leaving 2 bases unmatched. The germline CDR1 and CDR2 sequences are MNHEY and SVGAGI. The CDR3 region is CASSSTSASYEQYF. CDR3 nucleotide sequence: TGTGCCAGCAGTTCGACTAGCGCCTCCTACGAGCAGTACTTC.

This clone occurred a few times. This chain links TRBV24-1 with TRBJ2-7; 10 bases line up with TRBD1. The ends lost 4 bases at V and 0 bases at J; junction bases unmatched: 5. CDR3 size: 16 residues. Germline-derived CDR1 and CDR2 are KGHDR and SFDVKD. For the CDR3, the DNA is TGTGCCACCAGTGACCCGGGACAGGGGAACTCCTACGAGCAGTACTTC. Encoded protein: CATSDPGQGNSYEQYF.

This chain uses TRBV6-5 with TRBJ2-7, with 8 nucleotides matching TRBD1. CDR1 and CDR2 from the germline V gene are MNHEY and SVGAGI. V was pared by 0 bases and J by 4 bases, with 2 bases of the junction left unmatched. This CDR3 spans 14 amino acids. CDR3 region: CASSYSGQGYEQYF. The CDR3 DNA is TGTGCCAGCAGTTACTCAGGACAGGGATACGAGCAGTACTTC.

The CDR3 nucleotides read TGTGCCACCAGCAGAGATTTTCTGGGACAGGGGGCCCGTAATGAAAAACTGTTTTTT. It translates to CATSRDFLGQGARNEKLFF. The J gene is TRBJ1-4, the V gene TRBV15; 12 bases are a match to TRBD1. V lost 0 bases to trimming and J lost 4 bases; unmatched junction nucleotides: 9. This CDR3 is 19 amino acids long. CDR1 and CDR2 from the germline V gene are LNHNV and YYDKDF (reference sequence).

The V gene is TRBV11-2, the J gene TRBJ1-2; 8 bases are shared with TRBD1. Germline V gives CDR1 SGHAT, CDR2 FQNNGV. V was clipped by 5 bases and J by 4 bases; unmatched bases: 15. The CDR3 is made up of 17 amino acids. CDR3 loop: CASSPGTGGLLLYGYTF. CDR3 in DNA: TGTGCCAGCAGCCCCGGAACAGGGGGACTACTACTCTATGGCTACACCTTC.

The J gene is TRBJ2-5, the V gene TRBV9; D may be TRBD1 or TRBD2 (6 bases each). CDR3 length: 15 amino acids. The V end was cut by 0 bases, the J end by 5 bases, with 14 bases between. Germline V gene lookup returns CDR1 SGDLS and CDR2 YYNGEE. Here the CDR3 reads CASSVEGQSGETQYF. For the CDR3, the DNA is TGTGCCAGCAGCGTAGAAGGACAGAGCGGGGAGACCCAGTACTTC.

The CDR3 nucleotides are TGTGCCAGTAGTGCTAAGACCGGGACGGCTAGCAATCAGCCCCAGCATTTT. Protein product: CASSAKTGTASNQPQHF. J is TRBJ1-5 and V is TRBV19, with D possibly matching TRBD1 (5 bases). The germline V gene encodes CDR1 LNHDA and CDR2 SQIVND (reference sequence). The CDR3 totals 17 residues. The V gene lost 5 bases and the J gene lost 0 bases, with 17 bases spanning the gap.

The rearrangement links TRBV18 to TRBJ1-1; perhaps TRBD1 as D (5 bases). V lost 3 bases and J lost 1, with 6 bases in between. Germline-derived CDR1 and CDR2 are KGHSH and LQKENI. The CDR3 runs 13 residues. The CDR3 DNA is TGTGCCAGCTCACCGGGGGAGAACACTGAAGCTTTCTTT. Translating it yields CASSPGENTEAFF.

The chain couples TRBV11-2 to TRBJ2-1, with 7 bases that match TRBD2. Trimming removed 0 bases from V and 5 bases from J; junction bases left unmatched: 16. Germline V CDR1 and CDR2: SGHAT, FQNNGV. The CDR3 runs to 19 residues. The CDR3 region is CASSLDYFPDGTINNEQFF. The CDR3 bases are TGTGCCAGCAGCTTAGATTATTTCCCCGACGGGACTATAAACAATGAGCAGTTCTTC.

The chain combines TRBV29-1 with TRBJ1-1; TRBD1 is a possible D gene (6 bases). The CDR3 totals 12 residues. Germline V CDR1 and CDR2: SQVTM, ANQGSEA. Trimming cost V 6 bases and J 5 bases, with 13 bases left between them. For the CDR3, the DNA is TGCAGCGTGGACAGTCGATATACTGAAGCTTTCTTT. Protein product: CSVDSRYTEAFF. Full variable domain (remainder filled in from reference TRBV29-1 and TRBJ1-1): SAVISQKPSRDICQRGTSLTIQCQVDSQVTMMFWYRQQPGQSLTLIATANQGSEATYESGFVIDKFPISRPNLTFSTLTVSNMSPEDSSIYLCSVDSRYTEAFFGQGTRLTVV.

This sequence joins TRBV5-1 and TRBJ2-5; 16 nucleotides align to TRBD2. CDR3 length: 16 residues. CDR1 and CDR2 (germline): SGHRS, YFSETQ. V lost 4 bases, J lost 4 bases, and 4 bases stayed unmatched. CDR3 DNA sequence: TGCGCCAGCAGCGGGACTAGCGGGGGGGCCGGAGAGACCCAGTACTTC. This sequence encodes CASSGTSGGAGETQYF.

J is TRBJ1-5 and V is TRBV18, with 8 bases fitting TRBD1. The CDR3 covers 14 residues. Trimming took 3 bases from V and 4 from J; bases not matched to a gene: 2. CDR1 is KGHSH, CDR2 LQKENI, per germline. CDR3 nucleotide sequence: TGTGCCAGCTCACCCCGGGACAGGAATCAGCCCCAGCATTTT. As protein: CASSPRDRNQPQHF.

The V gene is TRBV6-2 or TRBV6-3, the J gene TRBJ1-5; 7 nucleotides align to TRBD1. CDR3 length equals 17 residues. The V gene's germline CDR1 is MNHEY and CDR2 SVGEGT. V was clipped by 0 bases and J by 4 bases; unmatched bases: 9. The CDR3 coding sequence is TGTGCCAGCAGTTACTCGACTGGGGCACAGGGGAATCAGCCCCAGCATTTT. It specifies CASSYSTGAQGNQPQHF.

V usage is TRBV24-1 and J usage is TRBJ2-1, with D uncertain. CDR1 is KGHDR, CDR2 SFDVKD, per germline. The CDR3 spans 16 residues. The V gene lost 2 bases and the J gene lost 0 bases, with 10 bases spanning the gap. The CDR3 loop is CATSDSTASSYNEQFF. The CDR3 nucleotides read TGTGCCACCAGTGATTCGACTGCCAGCTCCTACAATGAGCAGTTCTTC.

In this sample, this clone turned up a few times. The CDR3 bases are TGTGCCAGCAGCTTACAGGGAGCTCAAGAGACCCAGTACTTC. Its protein is CASSLQGAQETQYF. This chain connects TRBV5-4 to TRBJ2-5; possibly TRBD1 for D (6 bases). V lost 2 bases and J 2 bases, leaving 10 bases between the germline ends. This CDR3 is 14 amino acids long. Germline V gives CDR1 SGHNT, CDR2 YYREEE (reference sequence).

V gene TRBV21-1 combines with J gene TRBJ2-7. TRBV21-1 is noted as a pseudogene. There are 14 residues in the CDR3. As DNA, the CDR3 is TGTGCCAGCAGCGGGACCTGGAACTCCTACGAGCAGTACTTC. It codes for CASSGTWNSYEQYF.

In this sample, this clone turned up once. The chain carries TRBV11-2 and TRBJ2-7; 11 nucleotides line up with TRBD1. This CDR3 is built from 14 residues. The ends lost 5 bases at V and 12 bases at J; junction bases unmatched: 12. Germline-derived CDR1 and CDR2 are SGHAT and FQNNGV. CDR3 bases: TGTGCCAGCAGCCGTCCGGACAGGGGGCGCAGGCGGTACTTC. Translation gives CASSRPDRGRRRYF.

CDR3 coding DNA: TGCGCCAGCAGCCAAATTAGCGACGAGCAGTACTTC. Its translation: CASSQISDEQYF. The rearrangement joins TRBV4-1 to TRBJ2-7, with a weak D call TRBD2 (5 bases). The CDR3 runs 12 residues. Per the germline V gene, CDR1 is MGHRA and CDR2 is YSYEKL. The V end lost 2 bases, the J end lost 5 bases, and 7 bases lay between the germline ends.